A single sample gave rise to the 21 T cell receptor beta chains below, sequenced in a study of blood T cell repertoires in COVID-19. Libraries were prepared by immunoSEQ multiplex PCR; TCRdb keeps only in-frame clonotypes and omits some of them. Of approximately 170,000 clones in the sample, 74% were seen once. The sequencing sample was made of peripheral blood. These receptors were taken from a woman of 80 years or more with acute or convalescent COVID-19.

This rearrangement joins TRBV2 to TRBJ2-3, with D tentatively TRBD1 (5 bases). This CDR3 has 14 residues. CDR1 is SNHLY and CDR2 is FYNNEI in the germline V gene. The V and J ends lost 6 bases and 6 bases respectively, with 16 bases between them. The CDR3 DNA reads TGTGCCAGCAGGGATGGTGGGGCGATGGATACGCAGTATTTT. Residues: CASRDGGAMDTQYF. The entire variable domain, with the rest obtained from reference TRBV2 and TRBJ2-3, is as follows: EPEVTQTPSHQVTQMGQEVILRCVPISNHLYFYWYRQILGQKVEFLVSFYNNEISEKSEIFDDQFSVERPDGSNFTLKIRSTKLEDSAMYFCASRDGGAMDTQYFGPGTRLTVL.

J is TRBJ2-5 and V is TRBV5-1, with D perhaps matching TRBD2 (5 bases). Germline values: CDR1 SGHRS, CDR2 YFSETQ. The CDR3 covers 15 residues. V lost 4 bases and J lost 5, with 18 bases in between. The CDR3 DNA is TGCGCCAGCAGCCCCATGGGGAGAACACCGGAGACCCAGTACTTC. Its protein is CASSPMGRTPETQYF.

The rearrangement uses TRBV14 and TRBJ2-5; 7 positions match TRBD1. The CDR3 totals 15 residues. Germline values: CDR1 SGHDN, CDR2 FVKESK. With V trimmed by 8 bases and J by 2 bases, 11 bases remained unmatched. CDR3 sequence reads: CASPQVEGQQETQYF. The DNA of the CDR3 is TGTGCCAGCCCCCAGGTAGAGGGACAGCAAGAGACCCAGTACTTC.

This clone turned up a few times. The V and J genes are TRBV18 and TRBJ2-3; 15 bases are a match to TRBD2. Germline V gives CDR1 KGHSH, CDR2 LQKENI. V lost 4 bases and J lost 4; bases outside the gene matches: 6. The CDR3 contains 17 residues. CDR3 sequence reads: CASSRTSGRAEADTQYF. As DNA, the CDR3 is TGTGCCAGCTCACGGACTAGCGGGAGGGCCGAAGCAGATACGCAGTATTTT.

The genes are TRBV28 and TRBJ1-6; 8 bases line up with TRBD1. The CDR3 has 17 amino acids. The V gene's germline CDR1 is MDHEN and CDR2 SYDVKM. Losses at the gene ends were 6 bases for V and 8 bases for J; bases not matched to a gene: 15. CDR3 protein: CASRQTGTGLEDSPLHF. In DNA, the CDR3 is TGTGCCAGCAGACAGACCGGGACAGGCTTGGAGGATTCACCCCTCCACTTT.

The chain combines TRBV28 with TRBJ1-1; 11 bases are a match to TRBD1. Germline values: CDR1 MDHEN, CDR2 SYDVKM. The ends lost 3 bases at V and 0 bases at J; junction bases unmatched: 6. The CDR3 contains 17 residues. The CDR3 is CASSLGQGVGLNTEAFF. The CDR3 DNA reads TGTGCCAGCAGTTTGGGACAGGGGGTCGGATTGAACACTGAAGCTTTCTTT. Drawing the rest from reference TRBV28 and TRBJ1-1, the complete variable domain is DVKVTQSSRYLVKRTGEKVFLECVQDMDHENMFWYRQDPGLGLRLIYFSYDVKMKEKGDIPEGYSVSREKKERFSLILESASTNQTSMYLCASSLGQGVGLNTEAFFGQGTRLTVV.

The V call is TRBV7-2, the J call TRBJ2-7; 12 nucleotides line up with TRBD2. Per germline, CDR1 SGHTA and CDR2 FQGNSA. The CDR3 runs to 15 residues. The J segment lost 6 bases and the V segment lost 2 bases, leaving 5 bases of the junction unmatched. Here the CDR3 DNA reads TGTGCCAGCAGCTTAACGACTAGCGGGAGCCGCGAGCAGTACTTC. Amino acids: CASSLTTSGSREQYF.

In its sample, this clone was seen many times. The gene calls are TRBV28 and TRBJ1-5; D is perhaps TRBD1 (5 bases). V lost 7 bases, J lost 5 bases, and 15 bases lay in between. This CDR3 has 14 amino acids. Per the germline V gene, CDR1 is MDHEN and CDR2 is SYDVKM. CDR3 residues: CASKWAGPYQPQHF. The DNA for the CDR3 is TGTGCCAGCAAATGGGCAGGGCCATATCAGCCCCAGCATTTT.

This chain joins TRBV3-1 (or the pseudogene TRBV3-2) and TRBJ1-2, with 7 bases aligning to TRBD1. The CDR3 covers 18 residues. Germline trimming cut 2 bases from V and 2 bases from J; bases unmatched to any gene: 14. The germline CDR1 and CDR2 sequences are LGHDT and YNNKEL (reference sequence). The CDR3 DNA sequence: TGTGCCAGCAGCCAATTGTTCGATACAGGGGCGGCAAACTATGGCTACACCTTC. Amino acids: CASSQLFDTGAANYGYTF.

The J gene is TRBJ2-7, the V gene TRBV14; D may be TRBD2 (5 bases). The V gene lost 6 bases and the J gene lost 5 bases, with 20 bases spanning the gap. Per the germline V gene, CDR1 is SGHDN and CDR2 is FVKESK. This CDR3 comprises 15 residues. CDR3 loop: CASSRGQPWRNEQYF. CDR3 sequence (DNA): TGTGCCAGCAGTCGGGGTCAGCCGTGGCGCAACGAGCAGTACTTC.

This clone has just a few counts. The same CDR3 arises from other DNA sequences in this sample as well. The rearrangement links TRBV5-1 to TRBJ2-5, with TRBD2 matching over 9 bases. The J segment lost 1 base and the V segment lost 7 bases, leaving 8 bases of the junction unmatched. Germline values: CDR1 SGHRS, CDR2 YFSETQ. CDR3 length equals 15 residues. CDR3 amino acids: CASAGGRGIQETQYF. In nucleotides, the CDR3 is TGCGCCAGCGCGGGGGGGCGGGGGATCCAAGAGACCCAGTACTTC.

The gene calls are TRBV2 and TRBJ2-1, with 10 bases aligning to TRBD2. The CDR3 is 16 amino acids. Germline V gene data show CDR1 as SNHLY and CDR2 as FYNNEI. The J segment lost 5 bases and the V segment lost 6 bases, leaving 10 bases of the junction unmatched. The CDR3 reads CASRRAGGPGDNEQFF. The CDR3 region has the DNA TGTGCCAGCAGGAGAGCGGGAGGGCCGGGCGACAATGAGCAGTTCTTC. Based on the CDR3 plus reference TRBV2 and TRBJ2-1, the full variable domain is EPEVTQTPSHQVTQMGQEVILRCVPISNHLYFYWYRQILGQKVEFLVSFYNNEISEKSEIFDDQFSVERPDGSNFTLKIRSTKLEDSAMYFCASRRAGGPGDNEQFFGPGTRLTVL.

The CDR3 here is CAISGYGQNTEAFF. In DNA, the CDR3 is TGTGCCATCAGTGGGTATGGACAGAACACTGAAGCTTTCTTT. The chain recombines TRBV10-3 with TRBJ1-1, with D tentatively TRBD1 (5 bases). Trimming shortened V by 4 bases and J by 1 base, and 10 bases separated the two germline ends. The CDR3 sequence is 14 residues long. CDR1 is ENHRY and CDR2 is SYGVKD in the germline V gene.

This clone came up a few times. The chain combines TRBV27 with TRBJ2-6; the D is unclear. The germline CDR1 and CDR2 sequences are MNHEY and SMNVEV (reference sequence). V was trimmed by 5 bases and J by 0 bases, leaving 23 bases between them. The CDR3 totals 20 residues. The CDR3 sequence is CASSTRPPGLWVSGANVLTF. The CDR3 DNA reads as TGTGCCAGCAGTACACGGCCTCCAGGTCTCTGGGTCTCTGGGGCCAACGTCCTGACTTTC.

This clone came up once. The chain combines TRBV7-9 with TRBJ2-5; maybe TRBD2 (5 bases). CDR1 is SEHNR and CDR2 is FQNEAQ in the germline V gene (reference sequence). V shed 5 bases and J shed 4 bases, with 8 bases lying between them. The length of the CDR3 is 12 residues. CDR3 loop: CASSLSGETQYF. Written as DNA, the CDR3 is TGTGCCAGCAGCCTCAGCGGAGAGACCCAGTACTTC.

The V call is TRBV7-8, the J call TRBJ2-1; 8 nucleotides line up with TRBD2. The CDR3 has 15 amino acids. CDR1 and CDR2 (germline): SGHVS, FQNEAQ. The V gene end was trimmed by 5 bases and the J gene end by 6 bases; junction bases not matched to a gene: 9. CDR3 amino acids: CASSPRGGTLNEQFF. CDR3 coding DNA: TGTGCCAGCAGCCCCCGGGGGGGGACGCTCAATGAGCAGTTCTTC.

The chain uses TRBV6-2 or TRBV6-3 and TRBJ2-7; perhaps TRBD1 as D (8 bases). The CDR3 spans 16 residues. CDR1 is MNHEY and CDR2 is SVGEGT in the germline V gene. V lost 1 base to trimming and J lost 5 bases, with 18 bases between them. The CDR3 DNA reads TGTGCCAGCAGTTACTATGAGCGGGACAGGTGGAACGAGCAGTACTTC. It yields the protein CASSYYERDRWNEQYF.

As to this clone: Different DNA sequences within this sample yield the same CDR3. The CDR3 sequence: CASSPDSYGYTF. The CDR3 DNA is TGTGCCAGCAGCCCCGATAGCTATGGCTACACCTTC. This rearrangement joins TRBV12-3 or TRBV12-4 to TRBJ1-2, with no clear D. With 6 bases removed from V and 4 bases from J, the gap between germline ends came to 9 bases. The CDR3 loop spans 12 amino acids.

V usage is TRBV10-3 and J usage is TRBJ1-5; D not certain. This CDR3 is 15 amino acids long. The V gene lost 3 bases and the J gene lost 0 bases, with 9 bases spanning the gap. CDR1 and CDR2 (germline): ENHRY, SYGVKD. Written as DNA, the CDR3 is TGTGCCATCAGTGATCAGGCGAATAGCAATCAGCCCCAGCATTTT. Amino acids: CAISDQANSNQPQHF.

This clone was seen only a few times. V gene TRBV5-1 combines with J gene TRBJ2-1; 7 bases agree with TRBD2. CDR1 is SGHRS, CDR2 YFSETQ, per germline. Trimming took 0 bases from V and 7 from J; bases not matched to a gene: 4. The CDR3 totals 14 residues. The CDR3 loop reads CASSLGPSGNEQFF. The CDR3, as DNA: TGCGCCAGCAGCTTGGGTCCTAGCGGTAATGAGCAGTTCTTC.

The rearrangement links TRBV7-9 to TRBJ1-3, with D uncertain. Germline CDR1 is SEHNR and CDR2 is FQNEAQ (reference sequence). This CDR3 region has 13 residues. V lost 3 bases to trimming and J lost 0 bases, with 3 bases between them. CDR3 DNA sequence: TGTGCCAGCAGCTTCTACTCTGGAAACACCATATATTTT. It codes for CASSFYSGNTIYF.